The following is a T cell receptor beta chain sequence with its context. Method: immunoSEQ multiplex PCR; TCRdb's copy keeps in-frame clones and lacks some. Altogether a few hundred thousand clones are present, about 85% being singletons, with the ten largest covering about 10%. These data originate in a study of blood T cell repertoires in COVID-19. This TCR derives from an elderly woman with COVID-19, enrolled during active disease. Sequencing input: peripheral blood.

The CDR3 DNA reads TGTGCCGCCGTTCGGTCTGCTGGGGCCAACGTCCTGACTTTC. Translated: CAAVRSAGANVLTF. The chain carries TRBV7-9 and TRBJ2-6; no definite D call. V lost 11 bases and J 2 bases, leaving 13 bases between the germline ends. The germline V gene has CDR1 SEHNR and CDR2 FQNEAQ (reference sequence). The CDR3 loop spans 14 amino acids. Filled out from reference TRBV7-9 and TRBJ2-6, the complete variable domain reads DTGVSQNPRHKITKRGQNVTFRCDPISEHNRLYWYRQTLGQGPEFLTYFQNEAQLEKSRLLSDRFSAERPKGSFSTLEIQRTEQGDSAMYLCAAVRSAGANVLTFGAGSRLTVL.